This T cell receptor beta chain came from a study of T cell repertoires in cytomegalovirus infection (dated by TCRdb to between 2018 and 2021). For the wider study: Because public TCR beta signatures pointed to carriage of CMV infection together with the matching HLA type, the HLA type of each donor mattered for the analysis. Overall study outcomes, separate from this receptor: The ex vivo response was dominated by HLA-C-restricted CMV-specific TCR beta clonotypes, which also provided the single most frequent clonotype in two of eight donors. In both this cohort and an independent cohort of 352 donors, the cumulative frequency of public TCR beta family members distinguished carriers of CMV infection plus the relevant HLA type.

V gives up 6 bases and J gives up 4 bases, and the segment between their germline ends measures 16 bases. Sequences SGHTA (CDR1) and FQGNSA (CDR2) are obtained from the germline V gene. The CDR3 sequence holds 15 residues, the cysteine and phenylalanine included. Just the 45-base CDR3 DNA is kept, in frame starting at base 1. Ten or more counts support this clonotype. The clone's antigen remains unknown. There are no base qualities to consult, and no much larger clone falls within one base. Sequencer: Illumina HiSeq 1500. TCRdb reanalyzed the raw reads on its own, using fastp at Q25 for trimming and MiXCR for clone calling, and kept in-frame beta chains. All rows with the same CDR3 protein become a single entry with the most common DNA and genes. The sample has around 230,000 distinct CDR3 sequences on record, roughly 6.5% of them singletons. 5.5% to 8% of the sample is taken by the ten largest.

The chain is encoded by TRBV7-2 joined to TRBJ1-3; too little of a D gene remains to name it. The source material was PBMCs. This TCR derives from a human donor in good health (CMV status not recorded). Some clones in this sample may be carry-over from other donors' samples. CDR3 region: CASRARAGPGNTIYF. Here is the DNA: TGTGCCAGCAGAGCGCGGGCAGGACCCGGAAACACCATATATTTT.